The present T cell receptor beta chain was sequenced within a study of blood T cell repertoires in COVID-19. Source study methods: How many nucleated cells were present was estimated from reference gene primer amplification. The assay was immunoSEQ multiplex PCR, and TCRdb's table has in-frame clones only and misses some. V, J and clone size are taken as reported in that table, and D and trimming were inferred from the DNA itself. The sample records about 500,000 clones, roughly nine tenths being singletons. Those enrolled in Seattle joined during active infection and were followed longitudinally afterward. The CDR3 is made up of 10 amino acids. V lost 8 bases, J lost 9 bases, and 1 base stayed unmatched.

Sequenced sample: peripheral blood. This sequence originates from a man aged 18 to 30 with COVID-19, enrolled during active disease. The chain employs TRBV12-3 or TRBV12-4 and TRBJ2-1, with 7 bases that match TRBD2. The CDR3 loop reads CASGGGEQFF. In nucleotides, the CDR3 is TGTGCCAGCGGCGGGGGTGAGCAGTTCTTC.